The TCR beta chain under discussion was sequenced for a study of blood T cell repertoires in COVID-19. As for the study in general: Specimens from acute and convalescent COVID-19 originated in the United States, Italy and Spain.

Only in-frame clones appear in the TCRdb table, and some are missing; sequencing was by immunoSEQ multiplex PCR. The data contain 150,000 or so clones, more than 75% of them singletons. Sequenced input: peripheral blood. The receptor was isolated from a woman aged 50 to 60 with COVID-19, enrolled during active disease.

CDR3 sequence: CASSQDTDRQETQYF. DNA of the CDR3: TGTGCCAGCAGCCAAGATACTGACAGACAAGAGACCCAGTACTTC. V and J are TRBV4-2 and TRBJ2-5; D perhaps matches TRBD1 (5 bases). From germline, CDR1 is LGHNA and CDR2 YNFKEQ. Trimming removed 0 bases at V and 2 bases at J, with 10 bases between. The CDR3 has 15 amino acids.